This T cell receptor (beta chain) is drawn from a study of blood T cell repertoires in COVID-19. Overall study: Nucleic acid was either cDNA or gDNA, and it came from T cells, B-cell-depleted T cells, or PBMCs.

Trimming left V 6 bases short and J 4 bases short, with 6 bases between. Germline V CDR1 and CDR2: DFQATT, SNEGSKA (reference sequence). CDR3 length: 11 residues. In the study's own analysis: The authors estimated nucleated cell counts from reference gene primer amplification. Repertoires were generated with immunoSEQ multiplex PCR, while TCRdb's copy carries only in-frame clones and drops some. That table gives V, J and clone size, and the DNA gave D and trimming. Here the sample spans 75,000 to 80,000 clones, around 80% being singletons. The receptor's source is a woman in her sixties or seventies with acute or convalescent COVID-19. What was sequenced was peripheral blood. J is TRBJ2-2 and V is TRBV20-1; tentatively, D is TRBD1 (5 bases). The CDR3 DNA reads as TGCAGTGCCAGGGTCACCGGGGAGCTGTTTTTT. This encodes CSARVTGELFF.